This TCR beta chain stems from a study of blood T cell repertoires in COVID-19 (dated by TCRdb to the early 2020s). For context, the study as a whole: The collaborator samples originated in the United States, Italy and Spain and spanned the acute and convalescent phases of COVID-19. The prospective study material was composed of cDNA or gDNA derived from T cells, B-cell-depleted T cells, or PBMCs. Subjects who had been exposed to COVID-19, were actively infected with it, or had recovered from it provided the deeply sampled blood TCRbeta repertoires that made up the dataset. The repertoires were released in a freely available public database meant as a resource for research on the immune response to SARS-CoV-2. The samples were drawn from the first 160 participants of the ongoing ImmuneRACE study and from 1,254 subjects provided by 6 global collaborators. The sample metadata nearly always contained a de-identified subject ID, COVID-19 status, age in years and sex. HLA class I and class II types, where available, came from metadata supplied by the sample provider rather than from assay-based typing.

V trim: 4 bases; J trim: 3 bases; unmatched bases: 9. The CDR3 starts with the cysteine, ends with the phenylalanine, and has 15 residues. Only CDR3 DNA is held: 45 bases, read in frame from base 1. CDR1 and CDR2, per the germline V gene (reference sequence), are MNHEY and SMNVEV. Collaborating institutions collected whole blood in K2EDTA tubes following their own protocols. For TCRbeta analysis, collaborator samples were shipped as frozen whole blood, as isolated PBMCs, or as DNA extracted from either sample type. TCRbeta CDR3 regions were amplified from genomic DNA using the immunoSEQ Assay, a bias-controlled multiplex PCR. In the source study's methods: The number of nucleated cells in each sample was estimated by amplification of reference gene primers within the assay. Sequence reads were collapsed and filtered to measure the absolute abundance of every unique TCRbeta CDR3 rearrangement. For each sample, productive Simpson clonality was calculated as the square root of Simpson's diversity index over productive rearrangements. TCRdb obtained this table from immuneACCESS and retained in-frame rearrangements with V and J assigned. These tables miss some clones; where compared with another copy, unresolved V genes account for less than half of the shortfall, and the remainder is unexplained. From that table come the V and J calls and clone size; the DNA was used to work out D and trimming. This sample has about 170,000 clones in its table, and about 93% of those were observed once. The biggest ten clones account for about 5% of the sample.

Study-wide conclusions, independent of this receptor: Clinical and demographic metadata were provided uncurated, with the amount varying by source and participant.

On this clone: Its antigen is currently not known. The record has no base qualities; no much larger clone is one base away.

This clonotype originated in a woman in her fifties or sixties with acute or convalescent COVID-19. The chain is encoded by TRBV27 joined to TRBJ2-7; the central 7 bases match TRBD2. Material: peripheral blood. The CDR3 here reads CASSSWAAGHYEQYF. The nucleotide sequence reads TGTGCCAGCAGTTCGTGGGCAGCGGGGCACTACGAGCAGTACTTC.